These 28 T cell receptor beta chains originate from one sample sequenced in a study of post-analysis software for immune sequencing data. Findings and limits, study-wide: Patients carried a handful of TRBV segments more frequently than controls did, and TRBV5-6, TRBV5-1 and TRBV20-1 were among them.

Their antigen targets remain unknown. The authors incorporated unique molecular identifiers into the TCR beta cDNA libraries. TCRdb reprocessed the PCR reads via MiXCR and lists one record per CDR3 protein. The data show around 700,000 distinct CDR3 sequences, approximately 59% seen once. Sequencing used blood. Every receptor here comes from a girl aged 2-9 years with multiple sclerosis.

The chain joins TRBV4-2 to TRBJ2-1; D is possibly TRBD1 (5 bases). Germline V gene data show CDR1 as LGHNA and CDR2 as YNFKEQ. V was clipped by 0 bases and J by 7 bases, with 13 bases between them. CDR3 length equals 15 residues. Written as DNA, the CDR3 is TGTGCCAGCAGCCAAGATTGGGGCCCGGAGAATGAGCAGTTCTTC. Its translation is CASSQDWGPENEQFF.

The chain combines TRBV10-3 with TRBJ2-5; D ambiguous. CDR1 is ENHRY and CDR2 is SYGVKD in the germline V gene. The V and J ends lost 6 bases and 1 base respectively, with 6 bases between them. This CDR3 has 12 amino acids. The CDR3 nucleotides are TGTGCCATCAGGGGCACCCAAGAGACCCAGTACTTC. Protein sequence: CAIRGTQETQYF.

This clonotype has more than one count but fewer than ten. The chain carries TRBV28 and TRBJ2-7; D is unresolved. Trimming shortened V by 7 bases and J by 2 bases, and 21 bases separated the two germline ends. From germline, CDR1 is MDHEN and CDR2 SYDVKM. This CDR3 is built from 16 residues. CDR3 sequence (DNA): TGTGCCAGCACTCTCTCGACTTTTAACCCGGCCTACGAGCAGTACTTC. This codes for CASTLSTFNPAYEQYF. Based on the CDR3 plus reference TRBV28 and TRBJ2-7, the full variable domain is DVKVTQSSRYLVKRTGEKVFLECVQDMDHENMFWYRQDPGLGLRLIYFSYDVKMKEKGDIPEGYSVSREKKERFSLILESASTNQTSMYLCASTLSTFNPAYEQYFGPGTRLTVT.

V and J are TRBV7-9 and TRBJ1-2; TRBD1 is a possible D gene (6 bases). Germline CDR1 and CDR2: SEHNR and FQNEAQ (reference sequence). Trimming cost V 3 bases and J 6 bases, with 17 bases left between them. This CDR3 region has 15 residues. As DNA, the CDR3 is TGTGCCAGCAGCTTCGGCCCTTCTGACAGGAATGGCTACACCTTC. Translated: CASSFGPSDRNGYTF.

The V call is TRBV29-1, the J call TRBJ1-2, with TRBD1 identical over 9 bases. The V gene end was trimmed by 7 bases and the J gene end by 8 bases; junction bases not matched to a gene: 8. The CDR3 totals 12 residues. The germline gives CDR1 SQVTM, CDR2 ANQGSEA. The CDR3 sequence is CSGGTGLEGYTF. The CDR3 DNA reads TGCAGCGGCGGGACAGGGTTGGAGGGCTACACCTTC.

The rearrangement links TRBV5-1 to TRBJ2-1; 11 bases align to TRBD2. The ends lost 7 bases at V and 0 bases at J; junction bases unmatched: 9. The CDR3 consists of 17 residues. The germline gives CDR1 SGHRS, CDR2 YFSETQ. CDR3 in DNA: TGCGCCAGCGCCGGGACTAGCGGTGATAGCTCCTACAATGAGCAGTTCTTC. Its translation: CASAGTSGDSSYNEQFF.

This chain connects TRBV5-1 to TRBJ2-3; 10 bases are shared with TRBD1. From germline, CDR1 is SGHRS and CDR2 YFSETQ. CDR3 length equals 15 residues. Trimming took 4 bases from V and 2 from J; bases not matched to a gene: 4. The CDR3 region has the DNA TGCGCCAGCAGCCCGGACAGGGGGGACACAGATACGCAGTATTTT. Encoded protein: CASSPDRGDTDTQYF.

The chain carries TRBV7-9 and TRBJ2-1; 7 bases are a match to TRBD2. Germline loops: CDR1 SEHNR, CDR2 FQNEAQ (reference sequence). With V trimmed by 3 bases and J by 3 bases, 8 bases remained unmatched. The CDR3 contains 16 residues. The CDR3 spells CASSFRTSGVYNEQFF. The CDR3 coding sequence is TGTGCCAGCAGCTTCAGAACCAGCGGGGTCTACAATGAGCAGTTCTTC. Full variable domain (outside the CDR3, taken from reference TRBV7-9 and TRBJ2-1): DTGVSQNPRHKITKRGQNVTFRCDPISEHNRLYWYRQTLGQGPEFLTYFQNEAQLEKSRLLSDRFSAERPKGSFSTLEIQRTEQGDSAMYLCASSFRTSGVYNEQFFGPGTRLTVL.

The gene calls are TRBV12-3 or TRBV12-4 and TRBJ1-2; TRBD1 agrees at 9 bases. There are 12 residues in the CDR3. Trimming cost V 8 bases and J 8 bases; bases outside gene matches: 6. The chain's CDR3 is CASGGTGHGYTF. Written as DNA, the CDR3 is TGTGCCAGCGGGGGGACAGGGCACGGCTACACCTTC.

The rearrangement links TRBV7-9 to TRBJ2-3; D not certain. The ends were cut back, 1 base at V and 0 bases at J, with 8 bases in the middle. The length of the CDR3 is 15 residues. The V gene's germline CDR1 is SEHNR and CDR2 FQNEAQ (reference sequence). The CDR3 nucleotides are TGTGCCAGCAGCTTAGATTCCGGAAGCACAGATACGCAGTATTTT. Translation: CASSLDSGSTDTQYF.

This clonotype was seen just once. The chain combines TRBV20-1 with TRBJ2-3, with no clear D. CDR1 and CDR2 from the germline V gene are DFQATT and SNEGSKA (reference sequence). Trimming shortened V by 3 bases and J by 5 bases, and 9 bases separated the two germline ends. CDR3 size: 12 residues. The CDR3, as DNA: TGCAGTGCTAGTCGGGCCATAGATACGCAGTATTTT. As protein: CSASRAIDTQYF.

The chain uses TRBV10-3 and TRBJ2-7; D may correspond to TRBD1 or TRBD2 (5 bases each). The better agreement between TRBJ2-5 and the DNA end casts doubt on the J call. The CDR3 totals 15 residues. The germline V gene has CDR1 ENHRY and CDR2 SYGVKD. The CDR3, as DNA: TGTGCCATCAGTGAGATCGGGACGCCCCGGGAGACCCAGTACTTC. It is translated as CAISEIGTPRETQYF.

This clonotype was seen once. The CDR3, as DNA: TGCGCCAGCAGCTTTCGTCAGGTGGGGAATGAGCAGTTCTTC. Encoded protein: CASSFRQVGNEQFF. The genes are TRBV5-1 and TRBJ2-1; D uncertain. CDR1 SGHRS and CDR2 YFSETQ come from the germline V gene. Trimming took 2 bases from V and 7 from J, leaving 13 bases between them. The CDR3 has 14 residues.

The sample holds a few counts of this clonotype. The rearrangement joins TRBV12-3 or TRBV12-4 to TRBJ2-1; D remains unclear. The V gene lost 2 bases and the J gene lost 8 bases, with 13 bases spanning the gap. This CDR3 has 14 amino acids. The CDR3 loop is CASSLSDRLHEQFF. CDR3 sequence (DNA): TGTGCCAGCAGTTTATCGGACCGTCTCCATGAGCAGTTCTTC.

This chain connects TRBV20-1 to TRBJ1-2, with 12 bases matching TRBD1. Germline V gives CDR1 DFQATT, CDR2 SNEGSKA (reference sequence). Trimming removed 3 bases from V and 4 bases from J; junction bases left unmatched: 3. The CDR3 loop spans 14 amino acids. CDR3 sequence: CSASGTGGIYGYTF. CDR3 coding DNA: TGCAGTGCTAGTGGGACAGGGGGCATCTATGGCTACACCTTC.

V is TRBV6-5 and J is TRBJ2-1, with TRBD2 as a possible D gene (7 bases). CDR3 length: 11 residues. V shed 11 bases and J shed 9 bases, with 14 bases lying between them. Germline assignment: CDR1 MNHEY and CDR2 SVGAGI. CDR3 nucleotide sequence: TGTGCCGTCCGGGGGGCCGGTGAGCAGTTCTTC. Translation: CAVRGAGEQFF.

V usage is TRBV12-3 or TRBV12-4 and J usage is TRBJ2-1; 11 positions match TRBD1. This CDR3 contains 15 residues. Unmatched junction bases numbered 8, after V lost 6 bases and J lost 7 bases. The CDR3 loop reads CASRSGQGGSNEQFF. CDR3 nucleotide sequence: TGTGCCAGCAGGTCGGGACAGGGGGGGTCGAATGAGCAGTTCTTC.

This chain connects TRBV20-1 to TRBJ1-6; maybe TRBD1 (5 bases). V was shortened by 5 bases and J by 0 bases, with 14 bases between the two germline ends. The length of the CDR3 is 16 residues. Germline values: CDR1 DFQATT, CDR2 SNEGSKA (reference sequence). CDR3 nucleotide sequence: TGCAGTGCTCCCGAGGGGTCTCGCTCCTATAATTCACCCCTCCACTTT. As protein: CSAPEGSRSYNSPLHF.

This clonotype was picked up a small number of times. The gene calls are TRBV25-1 and TRBJ2-1; the match to TRBD1 covers 10 bases. V was pared by 3 bases and J by 3 bases, with 5 bases of the junction left unmatched. This CDR3 spans 16 amino acids. Germline V lookup: CDR1 MGHDK, CDR2 SYGVNS. The CDR3 coding sequence is TGTGCCAGCAGTGAGGACAGGGGGACTCTCTACAATGAGCAGTTCTTC. Its protein product is CASSEDRGTLYNEQFF.

The V call is TRBV11-2, the J call TRBJ2-2, with unresolved D. CDR1 is SGHAT, CDR2 FQNNGV, per germline. The V and J ends lost 1 base and 3 bases respectively, with 9 bases between them. The CDR3 is made up of 15 amino acids. CDR3 loop: CASSLVAGDTGELFF. In nucleotides, the CDR3 is TGTGCCAGCAGCTTAGTCGCAGGTGACACCGGGGAGCTGTTTTTT. Complete variable domain (other parts from reference TRBV11-2 and TRBJ2-2): EAGVAQSPRYKIIEKRQSVAFWCNPISGHATLYWYQQILGQGPKLLIQFQNNGVVDDSQLPKDRFSAERLKGVDSTLKIQPAKLEDSAVYLCASSLVAGDTGELFFGEGSRLTVL.

The J gene is TRBJ1-2, the V gene TRBV6-6; 10 bases align to TRBD1. This CDR3 is built from 13 residues. Germline V gene data show CDR1 as MNHNY and CDR2 as SVGAGI (reference sequence). The V gene end was trimmed by 8 bases and the J gene end by 8 bases; junction bases not matched to a gene: 8. The CDR3: CASGTGELFGYTF. In DNA form, the CDR3 reads TGTGCCAGCGGGACAGGGGAGCTCTTCGGCTACACCTTC.

The rearrangement uses TRBV7-2 and TRBJ2-7; D is undetermined. The V end lost 4 bases, the J end lost 3 bases, and 10 bases lay between the germline ends. Germline CDR1 is SGHTA and CDR2 is FQGNSA. The CDR3 has 13 amino acids. The chain's CDR3 is CASSSYRDYEQYF. The DNA of the CDR3 is TGTGCCAGCAGCTCTTACAGAGACTACGAGCAGTACTTC.

This sequence joins TRBV29-1 and TRBJ2-1; D is unclear. Germline V lookup: CDR1 SQVTM, CDR2 ANQGSEA. Between the trimmed V and J ends, which lost 7 bases and 8 bases, there was a span of 15 bases. CDR3 length: 12 residues. The CDR3 sequence is CSERPHGDEQFF. CDR3 coding DNA: TGCAGCGAACGGCCCCACGGAGATGAGCAGTTCTTC.

The genes are TRBV12-3 or TRBV12-4 and TRBJ2-3; D not certain. The CDR3 runs 14 residues. The germline V and J ends were trimmed by 3 bases and 2 bases, with 9 bases remaining between them. CDR3 sequence reads: CASSFGGPTDTQYF. Here the CDR3 DNA reads TGTGCCAGCAGTTTTGGCGGACCCACAGATACGCAGTATTTT.

This clonotype was seen more than once but under ten times. The V gene is TRBV7-2, the J gene TRBJ2-3; D unclear. The germline V gene encodes CDR1 SGHTA and CDR2 FQGNSA. The germline V and J ends were trimmed by 5 bases and 4 bases, with 13 bases remaining between them. The CDR3 totals 14 residues. This CDR3 is CASSPTRVADTQYF. CDR3 DNA: TGTGCCAGCAGCCCCACGAGAGTCGCAGATACGCAGTATTTT. Variable domain in full (rest from reference TRBV7-2 and TRBJ2-3): GAGVSQSPSNKVTEKGKDVELRCDPISGHTALYWYRQSLGQGLEFLIYFQGNSAPDKSGLPSDRFSAERTGGSVSTLTIQRTQQEDSAVYLCASSPTRVADTQYFGPGTRLTVL.

This clonotype was seen more than once but under ten times. V is TRBV28 and J is TRBJ2-1; 11 bases agree with TRBD2. The CDR3 covers 15 residues. Germline V gene lookup returns CDR1 MDHEN and CDR2 SYDVKM. V lost 8 bases, J lost 2 bases, and 5 bases stayed unmatched. Here the CDR3 reads CASFLAGGPYNEQFF. DNA for the CDR3: TGTGCCAGCTTTCTAGCGGGGGGACCCTACAATGAGCAGTTCTTC.

V is TRBV20-1 and J is TRBJ2-3; no clear D gene. Per germline, CDR1 DFQATT and CDR2 SNEGSKA (reference sequence). Between the trimmed V and J ends, which lost 0 bases and 2 bases, there was a span of 9 bases. The CDR3 has 14 residues. The CDR3 DNA reads as TGCAGTGCTAGAGACCTAGTGGACACAGATACGCAGTATTTT. Translation gives CSARDLVDTDTQYF.

The chain links TRBV20-1 to TRBJ2-3; D is unclear. Trimming took 7 bases from V and 1 from J, leaving 15 bases between them. Germline CDR1 DFQATT, CDR2 SNEGSKA (reference sequence). CDR3 size: 14 residues. For the CDR3, the DNA is TGCAGTGTTCGGAGCCGGAGCGGCACAGATACGCAGTATTTT. Its protein product is CSVRSRSGTDTQYF.